This T cell receptor beta chain was captured in a study of neurological immune-mediated disorders. This clonotype has at least ten counts. In germline, CDR1 is SGDLS, CDR2 YYNGEE. V lost 4 bases to trimming and J lost 1 base, with 8 bases between them. This CDR3 region has 13 residues. As for time point: longitudinal time-point 1 (baseline). A single record per CDR3 protein comes from TCRdb applying MiXCR to the 5' RACE reads. The sample contains around 60,000 distinct CDR3 sequences, over 8.5% of which appear only once. The receptor was isolated from a male donor with HTLV-1-associated myelopathy (HAM/TSP). The chain carries TRBV9 and TRBJ1-1; D uncertain. Source material: PBMCs. CDR3 DNA sequence: TGTGCCAGCAGCCAAAGGTGGAACACTGAAGCTTTCTTT. It codes for CASSQRWNTEAFF.